The rows below give T cell receptor beta chains drawn from one sample of a study of spatial heterogeneity in lung cancer. TCRdb redid the calling of the 5' RACE reads with MiXCR, one entry per CDR3 protein. The sample has some 16,000 distinct CDR3 sequences, under 7.5% seen once. The sample in question was lung tumor tissue, obtained at surgery. The receptors originated from a female donor with early-stage non-small cell lung cancer. Each CDR3 is given with its conserved first and last residue. D genes are given only for firm matches. Clone sizes are given selectively: once, few, many, or a class where the clone is expanded.

CASGGRTNTEAFF TGTGCCAGCGGGGGACGGACGAACACTGAAGCTTTCTTT - TRBJ1-1 many TRBV4-2
CASSSRSLRRNQPQHF TGTGCCAGCAGCTCTCGTAGTCTGAGGCGCAATCAGCCCCAGCATTTT - TRBJ1-5 many TRBV7-3
CASSLAGTGELFF TGTGCCAGCAGCTTAGCAGGCACCGGGGAGCTGTTTTTT - TRBJ2-2 many TRBV7-9
CASSWRDFSTGELFF TGTGCCAGCAGTTGGAGGGACTTTTCTACCGGGGAGCTGTTTTTT - TRBJ2-2 many TRBV6-1
CASSLPQGGEQYF TGTGCCAGCAGTCTCCCACAGGGCGGCGAGCAGTACTTC - TRBJ2-7 many TRBV12-3/TRBV12-4
CASTNRGQGSREQYF TGTGCCAGCACCAACCGGGGACAGGGGTCAAGGGAGCAGTACTTC TRBD1 TRBJ2-7 few TRBV2
CASSLKATGELFF TGTGCCAGCAGCTTAAAAGCCACCGGGGAGCTGTTTTTT - TRBJ2-2 - TRBV7-2
CASSPTSGGGDTQYF TGTGCCAGCAGCCCTACTAGCGGGGGGGGAGATACGCAGTATTTT TRBD2 TRBJ2-3 many TRBV4-2
CASSQALAGGYNEQFF TGTGCCAGCAGCCAAGCACTAGCGGGGGGATACAATGAGCAGTTCTTC TRBD2 TRBJ2-1 - TRBV3-1
CASSISGGLQETQYF TGTGCCAGCAGCATTAGCGGGGGCCTCCAAGAGACCCAGTACTTC TRBD2 TRBJ2-5 many TRBV7-3
CASRTGTIRNQPQHF TGTGCCAGCAGGACAGGAACGATACGAAATCAGCCCCAGCATTTT - TRBJ1-5 - TRBV28
CASSETQIWGYEQYF TGTGCCAGCAGTGAAACGCAGATCTGGGGGTACGAGCAGTACTTC - TRBJ2-7 many TRBV2
CASSFPPGFGYTF TGTGCCAGCAGCTTCCCGCCTGGGTTTGGCTACACCTTC - TRBJ1-2 - TRBV5-4
CSAIFPGKVRGEAFF TGCAGTGCCATATTCCCAGGGAAGGTGAGGGGTGAAGCTTTCTTT - TRBJ1-1 many TRBV20-1
CSARDPLQGGNEQFF TGCAGTGCTAGAGATCCCTTACAGGGGGGAAATGAGCAGTTCTTC TRBD1 TRBJ2-1 - TRBV20-1
CASSRTGQETQYF TGTGCCAGCAGCCGGACAGGGCAAGAGACCCAGTACTTC TRBD1 TRBJ2-5 many TRBV5-5
CASSLGQREYEQYF TGTGCCAGCAGCTTAGGGCAGCGAGAATACGAGCAGTACTTC - TRBJ2-7 - TRBV7-2
CATSDRQGSPYEQYF TGTGCCACCAGTGATCGACAGGGTAGCCCCTACGAGCAGTACTTC TRBD1 TRBJ2-7 many TRBV24-1
CSVSTGAGNTEAFF TGCAGCGTTTCGACAGGGGCCGGGAACACTGAAGCTTTCTTT TRBD1 TRBJ1-1 few TRBV29-1
CSVGEFDQPQHF TGCAGCGTGGGAGAGTTCGATCAGCCCCAGCATTTT - TRBJ1-5 many TRBV29-1
CASSLGGTRETQYF TGTGCCAGCAGCTTGGGGGGGACTCGAGAGACCCAGTACTTC TRBD2 TRBJ2-5 many TRBV7-2
CASSGGQGTSYEQYF TGTGCCAGCAGCGGGGGACAGGGGACCTCCTACGAGCAGTACTTC TRBD1 TRBJ2-7 many TRBV6-5
CASKGIQDNQPQHF TGTGCCAGCAAGGGGATACAGGACAATCAGCCCCAGCATTTT - TRBJ1-5 medium-sized TRBV27
CASSQRGLASYEQYF TGTGCCAGCAGCCAACGGGGACTAGCTTCCTACGAGCAGTACTTC TRBD2 TRBJ2-7 many TRBV3-1
CASSPDSQETQYF TGTGCCAGCAGTCCCGACAGCCAAGAGACCCAGTACTTC - TRBJ2-5 many TRBV2
CASSGGYSNQPQHF TGTGCCAGCAGCGGGGGCTATAGCAATCAGCCCCAGCATTTT - TRBJ1-5 - TRBV9
CASKTGGNSNQPQHF TGTGCCAGCAAAACAGGGGGAAATAGCAATCAGCCCCAGCATTTT TRBD1 TRBJ1-5 many TRBV28
CASSLVASRYGYTF TGCGCCAGCAGCTTGGTGGCAAGCCGCTATGGCTACACCTTC - TRBJ1-2 many TRBV5-1
CASSLEGIWATNEKLFF TGTGCCAGCAGCTTAGAGGGGATTTGGGCAACTAATGAAAAACTGTTTTTT - TRBJ1-4 many TRBV7-2
CASSQDSGPGTQYF TGTGCCAGCAGCCAAGACTCGGGGCCTGGTACGCAGTATTTT - TRBJ2-3 many TRBV3-1
CASSQEQDPYNEQFF TGTGCCAGCAGCCAAGAGCAGGACCCCTACAATGAGCAGTTCTTC - TRBJ2-1 - TRBV4-2
CSARRGSGGGQPQHF TGCAGTGCTAGACGCGGGTCAGGTGGCGGTCAGCCCCAGCATTTT - TRBJ1-5 many TRBV20-1
CASSSPQGPRSGNTIYF TGTGCCAGCAGTTCCCCCCAGGGACCGCGCTCTGGAAACACCATATATTTT - TRBJ1-3 many TRBV6-5
CSVEDLTLSSGNTIYF TGCAGCGTTGAAGATCTCACGCTATCCTCTGGAAACACCATATATTTT - TRBJ1-3 medium-sized TRBV29-1
CSVWAGGDTEAFF TGCAGCGTTTGGGCCGGGGGGGACACTGAAGCTTTCTTT - TRBJ1-1 many TRBV29-1
CASSFGGGAGTDTQYF TGTGCCAGCAGCTTTGGCGGGGGGGCAGGGACAGATACGCAGTATTTT TRBD2 TRBJ2-3 many TRBV5-4
CASSSREGGPIDTQYF TGTGCCAGCAGCTCAAGAGAAGGGGGGCCGATAGATACGCAGTATTTT - TRBJ2-3 many TRBV11-3
CASSRDPTIGEQYF TGTGCCAGCAGCCGGGATCCCACAATCGGCGAGCAGTACTTC - TRBJ2-7 many TRBV6-1
CASSLPSGGSYNEQFF TGCGCCAGCAGCTTGCCCAGCGGGGGCTCCTACAATGAGCAGTTCTTC TRBD2 TRBJ2-1 medium-sized TRBV5-1
CAIRRGRGSPLHF TGTGCCATCAGAAGGGGCCGGGGTTCACCCCTCCACTTT - TRBJ1-6 many TRBV10-3
CSARASGNIQYF TGCAGTGCTAGGGCGTCCGGAAACATTCAGTACTTC - TRBJ2-4 many TRBV20-1
CASSPRVTSSGNTIYF TGTGCCAGCTCACCGCGCGTTACGAGCTCTGGAAACACCATATATTTT - TRBJ1-3 many TRBV18
CSAREPPGGGGTDTQYF TGCAGTGCTAGAGAGCCCCCCGGGGGAGGGGGCACAGATACGCAGTATTTT TRBD2 TRBJ2-3 many TRBV20-1
CSVGRGQNHNYGYTF TGCAGCGTTGGCAGGGGGCAAAACCATAACTATGGCTACACCTTC TRBD1 TRBJ1-2 many TRBV29-1
CASSLTSGPEDTQYF TGTGCCAGCAGCCTTACTAGCGGGCCTGAGGATACGCAGTATTTT TRBD2 TRBJ2-3 - TRBV12-3/TRBV12-4
CASSSIQGAGSYNEQFF TGTGCCAGCAGCTCGATACAGGGGGCAGGCTCCTACAATGAGCAGTTCTTC TRBD1 TRBJ2-1 medium-sized TRBV11-2
CASSQDRGFGDTQYF TGTGCCAGCAGCCAAGATAGAGGGTTCGGAGATACGCAGTATTTT - TRBJ2-3 - TRBV14
CSVDGGGSYNEQFF TGCAGCGTTGACGGGGGCGGCTCCTACAATGAGCAGTTCTTC - TRBJ2-1 medium-sized TRBV29-1
CASSAGLRDRGLSNQPQHF TGTGCCAGTAGTGCGGGGCTCCGGGACAGGGGGCTTAGCAATCAGCCCCAGCATTTT TRBD1 TRBJ1-5 few TRBV19
CASSLYSGGVNTEAFF TGTGCCAGCAGCTTATATAGCGGGGGGGTGAACACTGAAGCTTTCTTT - TRBJ1-1 few TRBV7-8
CATSRERTPTGEQYF TGTGCCACCAGCAGAGAACGGACCCCAACGGGGGAGCAGTACTTC - TRBJ2-7 many TRBV15
CASSLVAGQAAYEQYF TGTGCCAGCAGCTTAGTCGCGGGACAGGCAGCTTACGAGCAGTACTTC TRBD1 TRBJ2-7 - TRBV11-2
CSAQASGRKNIQYF TGCAGTGCACAGGCGTCGGGGCGTAAAAACATTCAGTACTTC - TRBJ2-4 few TRBV20-1
CASNPGGVNEQFF TGTGCCAGCAACCCAGGGGGGGTCAATGAGCAGTTCTTC - TRBJ2-1 many TRBV2
CSARAGGSQPQHF TGCAGTGCTAGAGCGGGGGGGTCTCAGCCCCAGCATTTT - TRBJ1-5 many TRBV20-1
CSASGQFNQPQHF TGCAGTGCTTCGGGACAGTTCAATCAGCCCCAGCATTTT TRBD1 TRBJ1-5 medium-sized TRBV20-1
CSARTGGGNQPQHF TGCAGTGCTCGGACAGGGGGTGGCAATCAGCCCCAGCATTTT TRBD1 TRBJ1-5 many TRBV20-1
CASSSPDGGYGYTF TGTGCCAGCAGTTCCCCTGACGGGGGCTATGGCTACACCTTC - TRBJ1-2 few TRBV6-5
CASSSAAFGAGELFF TGTGCCAGCAGTTCAGCCGCCTTCGGGGCCGGGGAGCTGTTTTTT - TRBJ2-2 many TRBV28